These 24 T cell receptor beta chains originate from one sample sequenced in a study of Tregs in tolerant kidney transplant recipients. Measured with immunoSEQ multiplex PCR; TCRdb has only the in-frame clones, and not every one. The table has 65,000 or so clones, approximately 89% seen once; the top ten hold approximately 3.9%. Recipients received nonmyeloablative bone marrow transplants from related graft donors, with transient mixed chimerism. The sequencing used CD4+ T cells from blood (PBMCs), collected 6 months after the transplant. These receptors came from a human patient who received a combined kidney and bone marrow transplant. The graft donor may account for some of the T cells.

The chain is built from TRBV5-1 and TRBJ2-2; D gene uncertain. Trimming shortened V by 4 bases and J by 5 bases, and 9 bases separated the two germline ends. The CDR3 runs to 13 residues. Per germline, CDR1 SGHRS and CDR2 YFSETQ. The CDR3 nucleotides are TGCGCCAGCAGCCCTCTAGGTACCGGGGAGCTGTTTTTT. This encodes CASSPLGTGELFF.

The chain couples TRBV7-9 to TRBJ2-7; a weak D match, TRBD2 (6 bases). Deletions cut 5 bases from V and 0 bases from J, with 14 bases between. CDR1 is SEHNR and CDR2 is FQNEAQ in the germline V gene (reference sequence). The CDR3 consists of 15 residues. CDR3 nucleotide sequence: TGTGCCAGCAGCCGCCGGGACGGGAGCTCCTACGAGCAGTACTTC. Translation gives CASSRRDGSSYEQYF.

The chain links TRBV5-6 to TRBJ2-7; D is uncertain. V dropped 4 bases and J dropped 5 bases, with 10 bases sitting between them. The CDR3 consists of 12 residues. Germline CDR1 SGHDT, CDR2 YYEEEE. This CDR3 is CASSRRQNEQYF. CDR3 coding DNA: TGTGCCAGCAGCCGCCGACAAAACGAGCAGTACTTC.

The genes are TRBV6-5 and TRBJ2-1, with D possibly TRBD1 on 8 matching bases. Germline loops: CDR1 MNHEY, CDR2 SVGAGI. The V and J ends lost 2 bases and 8 bases respectively, with 16 bases between them. The CDR3 contains 15 residues. DNA of the CDR3: TGTGCCAGCAGTTACCAACAGGGGGGGATGGATGAGCAGTTCTTC. It codes for CASSYQQGGMDEQFF.

The chain couples TRBV10-3 to TRBJ2-4, with 8 nucleotides matching TRBD1. Germline CDR1 is ENHRY and CDR2 is SYGVKD. V gave up 7 bases and J gave up 4 bases; unmatched junction bases: 3. There are 13 residues in the CDR3. The CDR3 nucleotides read TGTGCCATCATGGGACAGGAAAAAAACATTCAGTACTTC. Its translation is CAIMGQEKNIQYF.

The rearrangement links TRBV5-1 to TRBJ2-7, with 8 bases aligning to TRBD1. V was clipped by 1 base and J by 5 bases; unmatched bases: 11. CDR1 SGHRS and CDR2 YFSETQ come from the germline V gene. CDR3 length: 16 amino acids. CDR3 sequence (DNA): TGCGCCAGCAGCTTGAATCGCGGCAGGGGGCTACACGAGCAGTACTTC. Amino acid sequence: CASSLNRGRGLHEQYF.

This chain uses TRBV7-7 with TRBJ1-2; D is possibly TRBD1 (5 bases). Trimming left V 1 base short and J 0 bases short, with 15 bases between. Germline V gene data show CDR1 as SSHAT and CDR2 as FNYEAQ (reference sequence). The CDR3 loop spans 17 amino acids. CDR3 amino acids: CASSLGRQGITNYGYTF. CDR3 DNA sequence: TGTGCCAGCAGCTTAGGTCGGCAGGGAATAACTAACTATGGCTACACCTTC.

The V gene is TRBV2, the J gene TRBJ2-2; D gene unclear. The CDR3 runs to 12 residues. Trimming removed 10 bases from V and 2 bases from J, with 8 bases in between. The V gene's germline CDR1 is SNHLY and CDR2 FYNNEI. The CDR3 DNA follows: TGTGCCACCAAGCACAACACCGGGGAGCTGTTTTTT. Protein sequence: CATKHNTGELFF.

The gene calls are TRBV5-1 and TRBJ2-1; 7 nucleotides agree with TRBD1. This CDR3 contains 15 residues. V trimming: 7 bases; J trimming: 6 bases; junction bases outside the gene matches: 13. From germline, CDR1 is SGHRS and CDR2 YFSETQ. This CDR3 is CASGQPTGTFNEQFF. The CDR3 coding sequence is TGCGCCAGCGGCCAACCGACAGGGACATTCAATGAGCAGTTCTTC. Drawing the rest from reference TRBV5-1 and TRBJ2-1, the complete variable domain is KAGVTQTPRYLIKTRGQQVTLSCSPISGHRSVSWYQQTPGQGLQFLFEYFSETQRNKGNFPGRFSGRQFSNSRSEMNVSTLELGDSALYLCASGQPTGTFNEQFFGPGTRLTVL.

This chain links TRBV10-3 with TRBJ1-2; 7 nucleotides align to TRBD1. This CDR3 has 13 amino acids. CDR1 ENHRY and CDR2 SYGVKD come from the germline V gene. J was trimmed by 7 bases and V by 5 bases; bases with no gene match: 7. For the CDR3, the DNA is TGTGCCATCAGTTCCGACAGGGAAGGTGGCTACACCTTC. This encodes CAISSDREGGYTF.

J is TRBJ1-1 and V is TRBV29-1; no definite D call. V lost 0 bases, J lost 11 bases, and 16 bases lay in between. Per germline, CDR1 SQVTM and CDR2 ANQGSEA. The CDR3 runs to 13 residues. CDR3 nucleotides: TGCAGCGTTGAAGATTGGGAGGGTCTGGGGGCTTTCTTT. Residues: CSVEDWEGLGAFF. Based on the CDR3 plus reference TRBV29-1 and TRBJ1-1, the full variable domain is SAVISQKPSRDICQRGTSLTIQCQVDSQVTMMFWYRQQPGQSLTLIATANQGSEATYESGFVIDKFPISRPNLTFSTLTVSNMSPEDSSIYLCSVEDWEGLGAFFGQGTRLTVV.

The V gene is TRBV14, the J gene TRBJ2-3; TRBD2 agrees at 7 bases. Germline V gene sequence: CDR1 SGHDN, CDR2 FVKESK. The length of the CDR3 is 14 residues. After removal of 3 bases from V and 6 bases from J, the junction contained 6 bases not matched to a gene. This CDR3 reads CASSQLGREDTQYF. The CDR3, as DNA: TGTGCCAGCAGCCAGTTAGGGCGGGAGGATACGCAGTATTTT. The complete variable domain, with remaining parts taken from reference TRBV14 and TRBJ2-3, reads EAGVTQFPSHSVIEKGQTVTLRCDPISGHDNLYWYRRVMGKEIKFLLHFVKESKQDESGMPNNRFLAERTGGTYSTLKVQPAELEDSGVYFCASSQLGREDTQYFGPGTRLTVL.

The chain links TRBV25-1 to TRBJ2-2; possibly TRBD2 for D (5 bases). In germline, CDR1 is MGHDK, CDR2 SYGVNS. This CDR3 is 14 amino acids long. The germline V and J ends were trimmed by 8 bases and 3 bases, with 13 bases remaining between them. CDR3 in amino acids: CASAGVGYTGELFF. CDR3 nucleotide sequence: TGTGCCAGCGCCGGGGTGGGATACACCGGGGAGCTGTTTTTT. The whole variable domain, filled in from reference TRBV25-1 and TRBJ2-2, reads EADIYQTPRYLVIGTGKKITLECSQTMGHDKMYWYQQDPGMELHLIHYSYGVNSTEKGDLSSESTVSRIRTEHFPLTLESARPSHTSQYLCASAGVGYTGELFFGEGSRLTVL.

V usage is TRBV6-1 and J usage is TRBJ1-2; possibly TRBD1 for D (6 bases). This CDR3 comprises 15 residues. The germline V and J ends were trimmed by 5 bases and 0 bases, with 13 bases remaining between them. The germline V gene encodes CDR1 MNHNS and CDR2 SASEGT. The CDR3 loop reads CASSTTQGSNYGYTF. The CDR3 DNA is TGTGCCAGCAGTACCACACAGGGATCTAACTATGGCTACACCTTC.

V gene TRBV4-3 combines with J gene TRBJ2-7; unclear D gene. The CDR3 extends over 16 amino acids. Looked up from germline, CDR1 is LGHNA and CDR2 is YSLEER. Trimming pared 0 bases from V and 0 bases from J, leaving 12 bases between. The CDR3 nucleotides read TGCGCCAGCAGCCAAGATTGGGCAATGAGCTCCTACGAGCAGTACTTC. This translates into CASSQDWAMSSYEQYF.

This chain uses TRBV5-1 with TRBJ1-2, with 7 bases identical to TRBD1. CDR1 and CDR2 (germline): SGHRS, YFSETQ. The CDR3 contains 15 residues. V trimming: 3 bases; J trimming: 1 base; junction bases outside the gene matches: 6. The CDR3 is CASSSGQAGNYGYTF. CDR3 bases: TGCGCCAGCAGCTCCGGACAGGCGGGTAACTATGGCTACACCTTC. Looking up the rest from reference TRBV5-1 and TRBJ1-2 gives the full variable domain: KAGVTQTPRYLIKTRGQQVTLSCSPISGHRSVSWYQQTPGQGLQFLFEYFSETQRNKGNFPGRFSGRQFSNSRSEMNVSTLELGDSALYLCASSSGQAGNYGYTFGSGTRLTVV.

This clone was counted only a few times. CDR3 DNA: TGTGCCAGCAGCCCACATAGACAGGCGAGGGAAGCTTTCTTT. Translation: CASSPHRQAREAFF. This chain joins TRBV13 and TRBJ1-1, with D maybe TRBD1 (6 bases). The CDR3 loop spans 14 amino acids. CDR1 is PRHDT, CDR2 FYEKMQ, per germline (reference sequence). Trimming stripped 5 bases from V and 8 bases from J, with 18 bases between.

A word on this clone: One end of the junction does not line up with germline, which may come from a read error. The sample contains more than one DNA sequence encoding this CDR3. This chain joins TRBV30 and TRBJ1-6; D is ambiguous. Germline V gives CDR1 GTSNPN, CDR2 SVGIG (reference sequence). The CDR3 loop spans 14 amino acids. The CDR3 DNA is TGTGCCTGGAAAGTGAGGCTCTATAATTCCCCCCTCCACTTT. Its translation: CAWKVRLYNSPLHF. Full variable domain (remainder filled in from reference TRBV30 and TRBJ1-6): SQTIHQWPATLVQPVGSPLSLECTVEGTSNPNLYWYRQAAGRGLQLLFYSVGIGQISSEVPQNLSASRPQDRQFILSSKKLLLSDSGFYLCAWKVRLYNSPLHFGNGTRLTVT.

The rearrangement joins TRBV28 to TRBJ1-3; D ambiguous. The CDR3 contains 15 residues. Trimming removed 8 bases from V and 4 bases from J, with 18 bases in between. The germline V gene encodes CDR1 MDHEN and CDR2 SYDVKM. The CDR3 protein is CASATDGGQGNTIYF. CDR3 in DNA: TGTGCCAGCGCAACCGACGGCGGTCAAGGAAACACCATATATTTT.

In the case of this clone: A much larger clone differs by one base, so this may be a read error. The chain carries TRBV7-3 and TRBJ2-7, with 9 bases matching TRBD1. With V trimmed by 4 bases and J by 4 bases, 5 bases remained unmatched. In germline, CDR1 is SGHTA, CDR2 FQGTGA. The CDR3 has 14 amino acids. CDR3 amino acids: CASSSGTGQYEQYF. CDR3 bases: TGTGCCAGCAGCTCCGGGACAGGGCAGTACGAGCAGTACTTC.

V is TRBV6-1 and J is TRBJ1-4; a weak D match, TRBD1 (6 bases). V was cut by 7 bases and J by 3 bases, with 15 bases left in between. CDR3 length: 15 residues. CDR1 and CDR2 from the germline V gene are MNHNS and SASEGT. This chain's CDR3 is CASNERGWANEKLFF. Written as DNA, the CDR3 is TGTGCCAGCAACGAGAGGGGGTGGGCTAATGAAAAACTGTTTTTT.

To note about this clone: Other DNA sequences of this sample code for an identical CDR3. The chain has TRBV19 and TRBJ2-5; TRBD1 is a possible D gene (7 bases). There are 14 residues in the CDR3. Germline loops: CDR1 LNHDA, CDR2 SQIVND (reference sequence). V lost 3 bases, J lost 4 bases, and 12 bases lay in between. CDR3 bases: TGTGCCAGTAGTATCGTTCAGGGGGGAGAGACCCAGTACTTC. Encoded protein: CASSIVQGGETQYF.

The chain carries TRBV5-1 and TRBJ1-5; no reliable D call. This CDR3 is 15 amino acids long. Between the trimmed V and J ends, which lost 0 bases and 0 bases, there was a span of 7 bases. Germline CDR1 reads SGHRS; CDR2 reads YFSETQ. CDR3 sequence reads: CASSLGGYSNQPQHF. As DNA, the CDR3 is TGCGCCAGCAGCTTGGGAGGATATAGCAATCAGCCCCAGCATTTT.

CDR3 bases: TGTGCCAGCAGCGTAGGGACTGCGGCGTACCAAGAGACCCAGTACTTC. This sequence encodes CASSVGTAAYQETQYF. V usage is TRBV9 and J usage is TRBJ2-5; possibly TRBD2 for D (5 bases). This CDR3 has 16 residues. Germline values: CDR1 SGDLS, CDR2 YYNGEE. V was trimmed by 0 bases and J by 0 bases, leaving 12 bases between them. Variable domain in full (rest from reference TRBV9 and TRBJ2-5): DSGVTQTPKHLITATGQRVTLRCSPRSGDLSVYWYQQSLDQGLQFLIQYYNGEERAKGNILERFSAQQFPDLHSELNLSSLELGDSALYFCASSVGTAAYQETQYFGPGTRLLVL.